This entry features one TCR beta chain sequence. No antigen is known for it. V lost 4 bases, J lost 5 bases, and 13 bases lay in between. In germline, CDR1 is SGHRS, CDR2 YFSETQ. The CDR3 is 14 residues long. This sample stems from a study of vaccination effects on CD4 cells after COVID-19. Sequencing used immunoSEQ multiplex PCR; TCRdb keeps in-frame clones, though not all of them. In the table there are 30,000 to 45,000 clones, just under 85% of which are singletons. Antigen-specific CD4+ T cells expanded by the ViraFEST assay with viral peptide pools were then sequenced. Culturing for approximately 10 days preceded CD4+ T cell isolation. The participants, recipients of two vaccine doses, got either BNT162b2 or mRNA-1273.

The sample consisted of CD4+ T cells from PBMCs cultured with HCoV-NL63 spike peptides, taken after COVID-19 vaccination. The source of this sequence is a human donor who received a COVID-19 vaccine. Some clones in this sample may be carry-over from other donors' samples. The chain links TRBV5-1 to TRBJ2-1; the D call may be TRBD1 or TRBD2 (5 bases each). Here the CDR3 reads CASSTGRENNEQFF. The CDR3 DNA is TGCGCCAGCAGCACCGGCAGGGAGAACAATGAGCAGTTCTTC.